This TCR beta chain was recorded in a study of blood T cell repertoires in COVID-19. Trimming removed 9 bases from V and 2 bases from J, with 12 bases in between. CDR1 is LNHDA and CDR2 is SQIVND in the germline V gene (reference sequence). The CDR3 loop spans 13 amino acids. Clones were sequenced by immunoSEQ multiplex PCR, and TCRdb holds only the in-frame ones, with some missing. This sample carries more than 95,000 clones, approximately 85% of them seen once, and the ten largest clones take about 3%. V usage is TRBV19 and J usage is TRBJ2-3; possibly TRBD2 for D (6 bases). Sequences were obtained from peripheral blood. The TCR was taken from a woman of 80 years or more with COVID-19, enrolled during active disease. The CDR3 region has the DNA TGTGCCAGCAACAAGGACTACACAGATACGCAGTATTTT. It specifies CASNKDYTDTQYF.